The TCR beta chain under discussion was sequenced for a study of OX40 agonist ivuxolimab in advanced cancers. Repertoires were generated with immunoSEQ multiplex PCR, while TCRdb's copy carries only in-frame clones and drops some. Counted here are under 15,000 clones, around 73% occurring once; the ten biggest clones make up roughly two fifths. A note on this clone: The antigen remains undetermined.

The CDR3 is 17 amino acids. Germline loops: CDR1 SGHVS, CDR2 FQNEAQ. V dropped 5 bases and J dropped 10; count of bases not matched to a gene: 14. Overall study findings and caveats: Low normalized T-cell clonal expansion also characterized some of the nonresponders.

This receptor was obtained from an adult with an advanced solid tumor such as melanoma, head and neck, liver or kidney cancer. The chain joins TRBV7-8 to TRBJ2-1; the match to TRBD2 covers 13 bases. This specimen was CD4+ or CD8+ T cells sorted from blood, taken in a trial of the OX40 agonist ivuxolimab. CDR3: CASSPRRLAGGLEEQFF. CDR3 DNA: TGTGCCAGCAGCCCTAGAAGACTAGCGGGAGGTCTAGAAGAGCAGTTCTTC.